The sequence of this TCR beta chain was determined in a study of early T cells in non-severe SARS-CoV-2 infection. For the study at large: The study sequenced bulk RNA from unsorted whole blood, with chains unpaired.

The CDR3 spans 12 residues. Trimming removed 4 bases at V and 4 bases at J, with 6 bases between. Germline assignment: CDR1 SGHAT and CDR2 FQNNGV. This clonotype was observed many times. Each cDNA molecule carried a unique molecular identifier. MiXCR, applied by TCRdb to the 5' RACE reads, yields one record per CDR3 protein. The sample records about 55,000 distinct CDR3 sequences, around 14% being singletons. The sequence came from an adult who was a healthcare worker with PCR-confirmed SARS-CoV-2 infection or an uninfected control (not recorded which). Sequenced material: whole blood, taken at baseline. This chain connects TRBV11-2 to TRBJ2-3; D ambiguous. Here the CDR3 DNA reads TGTGCCAGCAGCTATGGGGCAGATACGCAGTATTTT. This translates into CASSYGADTQYF.